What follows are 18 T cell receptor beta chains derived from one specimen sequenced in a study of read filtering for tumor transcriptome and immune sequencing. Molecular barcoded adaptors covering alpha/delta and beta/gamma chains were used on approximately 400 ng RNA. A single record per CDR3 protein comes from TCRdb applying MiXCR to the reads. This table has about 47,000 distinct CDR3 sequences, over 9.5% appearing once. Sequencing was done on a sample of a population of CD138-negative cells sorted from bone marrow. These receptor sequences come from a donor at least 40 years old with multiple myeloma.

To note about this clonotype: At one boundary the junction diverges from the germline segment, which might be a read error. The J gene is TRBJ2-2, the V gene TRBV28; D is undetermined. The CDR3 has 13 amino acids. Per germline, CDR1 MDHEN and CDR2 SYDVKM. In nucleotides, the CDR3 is TGTGTCAGCCGTCGCCTGAACACCGGGGAGCTGTTTTTT. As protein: CVSRRLNTGELFF.

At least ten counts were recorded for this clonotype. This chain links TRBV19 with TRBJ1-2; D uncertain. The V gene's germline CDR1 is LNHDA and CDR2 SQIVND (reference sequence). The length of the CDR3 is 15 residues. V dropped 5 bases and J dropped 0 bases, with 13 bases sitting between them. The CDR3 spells CASSSGQAANYGYTF. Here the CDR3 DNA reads TGTGCCAGTAGTTCCGGGCAGGCGGCTAACTATGGCTACACCTTC.

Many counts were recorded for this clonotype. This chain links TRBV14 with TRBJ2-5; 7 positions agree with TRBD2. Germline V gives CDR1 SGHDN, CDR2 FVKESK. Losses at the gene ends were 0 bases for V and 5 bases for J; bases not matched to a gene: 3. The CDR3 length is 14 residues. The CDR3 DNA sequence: TGTGCCAGCAGCCAAGATCTAGCGGTTGAGACCCAGTACTTC. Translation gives CASSQDLAVETQYF. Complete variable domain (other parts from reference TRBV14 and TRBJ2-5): EAGVTQFPSHSVIEKGQTVTLRCDPISGHDNLYWYRRVMGKEIKFLLHFVKESKQDESGMPNNRFLAERTGGTYSTLKVQPAELEDSGVYFCASSQDLAVETQYFGPGTRLLVL.

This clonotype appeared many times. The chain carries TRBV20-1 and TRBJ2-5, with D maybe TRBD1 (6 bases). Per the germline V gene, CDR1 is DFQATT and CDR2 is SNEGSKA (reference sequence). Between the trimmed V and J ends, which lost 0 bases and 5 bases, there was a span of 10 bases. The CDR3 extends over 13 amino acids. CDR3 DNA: TGCAGTGCTAGAGAGGGGGCGCGGGAGACCCAGTACTTC. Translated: CSAREGARETQYF.

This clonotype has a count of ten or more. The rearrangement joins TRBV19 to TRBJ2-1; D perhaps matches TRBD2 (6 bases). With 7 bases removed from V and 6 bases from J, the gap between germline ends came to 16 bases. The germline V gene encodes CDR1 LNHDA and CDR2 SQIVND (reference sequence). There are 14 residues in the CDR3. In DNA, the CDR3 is TGTGCCAGTAACTATGGGGGGAGCGCCAATGAGCAGTTCTTC. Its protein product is CASNYGGSANEQFF.

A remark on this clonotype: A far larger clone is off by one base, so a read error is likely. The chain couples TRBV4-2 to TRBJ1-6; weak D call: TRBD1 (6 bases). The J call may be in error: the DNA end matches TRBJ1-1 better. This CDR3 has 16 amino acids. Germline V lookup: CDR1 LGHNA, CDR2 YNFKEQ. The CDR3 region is CASSQDGTFAGTEAFF. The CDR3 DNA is TGTGCCAGCAGCCAAGATGGGACATTCGCGGGCACTGAAGCTTTCTTT.

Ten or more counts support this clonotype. The CDR3, as DNA: TGTGCCACGAAGAGCGGGAGAGTACAAGAGACCCAGTACTTC. Translated: CATKSGRVQETQYF. The chain recombines TRBV15 with TRBJ2-5; 8 bases are a match to TRBD2. Germline CDR1 reads LNHNV; CDR2 reads YYDKDF (reference sequence). The CDR3 runs 14 residues. V was pared by 9 bases and J by 2 bases, with 8 bases of the junction left unmatched.

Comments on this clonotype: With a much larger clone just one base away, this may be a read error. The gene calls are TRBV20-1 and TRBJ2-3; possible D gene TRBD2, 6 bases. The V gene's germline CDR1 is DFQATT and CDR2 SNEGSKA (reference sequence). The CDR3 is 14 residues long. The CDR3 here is CCASEHKGTDTQYF. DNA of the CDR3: TGCTGTGCTAGCGAGCACAAGGGCACAGATACGCAGTATTTT.

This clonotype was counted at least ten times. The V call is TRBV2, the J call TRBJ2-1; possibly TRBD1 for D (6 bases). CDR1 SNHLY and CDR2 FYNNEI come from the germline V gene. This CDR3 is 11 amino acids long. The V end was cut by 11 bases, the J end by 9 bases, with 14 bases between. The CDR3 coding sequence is TGTGCCCCCGGGACATGGAGTGAGCAGTTCTTC. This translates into CAPGTWSEQFF.

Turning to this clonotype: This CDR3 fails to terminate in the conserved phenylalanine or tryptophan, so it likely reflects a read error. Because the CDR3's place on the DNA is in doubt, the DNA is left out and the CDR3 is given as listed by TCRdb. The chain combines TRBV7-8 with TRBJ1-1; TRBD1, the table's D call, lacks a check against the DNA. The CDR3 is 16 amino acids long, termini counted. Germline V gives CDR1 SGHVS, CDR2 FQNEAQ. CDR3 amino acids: CASSLAGTRINTETFS.

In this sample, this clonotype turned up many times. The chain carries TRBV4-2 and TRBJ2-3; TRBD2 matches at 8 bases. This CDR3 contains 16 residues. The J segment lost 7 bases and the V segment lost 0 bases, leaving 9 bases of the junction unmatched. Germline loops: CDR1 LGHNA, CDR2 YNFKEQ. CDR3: CASSQEASGSFNTQYF. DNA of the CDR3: TGTGCCAGCAGCCAAGAGGCAAGCGGGAGTTTTAATACGCAGTATTTT.

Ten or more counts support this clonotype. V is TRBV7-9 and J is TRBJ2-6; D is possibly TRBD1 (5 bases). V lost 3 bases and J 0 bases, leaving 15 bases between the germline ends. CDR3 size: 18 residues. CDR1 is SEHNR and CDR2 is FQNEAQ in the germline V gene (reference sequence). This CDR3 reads CASSFQGGGPSGANVLTF. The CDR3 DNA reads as TGTGCCAGCAGCTTTCAGGGTGGTGGTCCCTCTGGGGCCAACGTCCTGACTTTC.

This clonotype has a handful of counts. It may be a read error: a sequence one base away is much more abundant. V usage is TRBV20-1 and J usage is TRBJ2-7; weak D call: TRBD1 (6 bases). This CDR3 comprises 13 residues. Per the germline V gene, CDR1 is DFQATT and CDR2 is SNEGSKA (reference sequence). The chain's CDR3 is CSARTGLTYGQYF. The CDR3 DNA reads TGCAGTGCTAGGACAGGCCTAACCTACGGGCAGTACTTC.

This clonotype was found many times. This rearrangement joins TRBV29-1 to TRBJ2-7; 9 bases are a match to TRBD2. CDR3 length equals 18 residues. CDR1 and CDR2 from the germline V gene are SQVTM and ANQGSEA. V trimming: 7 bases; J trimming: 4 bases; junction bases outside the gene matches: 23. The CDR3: CSARDVVAGERDQYEQYF. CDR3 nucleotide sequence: TGCAGCGCCCGGGACGTTGTAGCGGGAGAACGAGACCAATACGAGCAGTACTTC.

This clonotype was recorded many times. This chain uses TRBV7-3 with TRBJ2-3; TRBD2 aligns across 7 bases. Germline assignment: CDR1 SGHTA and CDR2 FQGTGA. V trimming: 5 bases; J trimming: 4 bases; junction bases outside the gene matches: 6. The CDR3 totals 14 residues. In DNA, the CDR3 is TGTGCCAGCAGCCGAGCGGGATCGGCAGATACGCAGTATTTT. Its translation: CASSRAGSADTQYF.

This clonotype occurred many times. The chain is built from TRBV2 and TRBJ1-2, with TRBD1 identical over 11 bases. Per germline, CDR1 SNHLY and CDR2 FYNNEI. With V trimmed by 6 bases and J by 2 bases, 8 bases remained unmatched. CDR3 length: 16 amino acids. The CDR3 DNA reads TGTGCCAGCAGCGTTACCGGGACAGGGGGAAACTATGGCTACACCTTC. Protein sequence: CASSVTGTGGNYGYTF. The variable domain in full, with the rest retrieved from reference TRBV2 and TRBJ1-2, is EPEVTQTPSHQVTQMGQEVILRCVPISNHLYFYWYRQILGQKVEFLVSFYNNEISEKSEIFDDQFSVERPDGSNFTLKIRSTKLEDSAMYFCASSVTGTGGNYGYTFGSGTRLTVV.

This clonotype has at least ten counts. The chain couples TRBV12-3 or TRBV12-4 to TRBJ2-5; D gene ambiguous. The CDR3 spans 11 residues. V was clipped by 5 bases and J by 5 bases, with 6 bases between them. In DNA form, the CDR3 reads TGTGCCAGCAGTCTTCGTGAGACCCAGTACTTC. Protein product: CASSLRETQYF.

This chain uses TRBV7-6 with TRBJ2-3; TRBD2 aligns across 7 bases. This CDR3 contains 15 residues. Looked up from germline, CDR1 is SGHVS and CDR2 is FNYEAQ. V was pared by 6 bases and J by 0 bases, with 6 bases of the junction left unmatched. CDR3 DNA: TGTGCCAGCAGTCAGGGACTACTTAGCACAGATACGCAGTATTTT. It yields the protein CASSQGLLSTDTQYF.